The 17 T cell receptor beta chains below were found in one sample sequenced in a study of blood T cell repertoires in COVID-19. Assay: immunoSEQ multiplex PCR; the TCRdb copy retains only in-frame clones and omits some. The table has roughly 50,000 clones, 85% to 90% seen once. Input material: peripheral blood. These receptors were taken from a human donor in a cohort sampled during active COVID-19.

J is TRBJ2-7 and V is TRBV5-1; 8 bases map to TRBD2. The CDR3 is made up of 16 amino acids. V was pared by 4 bases and J by 0 bases, with 9 bases of the junction left unmatched. From germline, CDR1 is SGHRS and CDR2 YFSETQ. The CDR3 region has the DNA TGCGCCAGCAGCCCAGGCGGACTAGCAGGCTCCTACGAGCAGTACTTC. Protein: CASSPGGLAGSYEQYF.

This clone was counted between two and nine times. CDR3 sequence: CATSVGRPPSYEQYF. CDR3 coding DNA: TGTGCCACCAGTGTTGGCAGGCCCCCTTCCTACGAGCAGTACTTC. The rearrangement links TRBV24-1 to TRBJ2-7; D uncertain. CDR3 length equals 15 residues. V was clipped by 5 bases and J by 1 base, with 14 bases between them. CDR1 is KGHDR, CDR2 SFDVKD, per germline.

The chain carries TRBV7-2 and TRBJ2-7; TRBD2 matches at 13 bases. The J segment lost 9 bases and the V segment lost 5 bases, leaving 10 bases of the junction unmatched. The CDR3 covers 15 residues. Germline CDR1 is SGHTA and CDR2 is FQGNSA. CDR3: CASSQGLAGARRQYF. In nucleotides, the CDR3 is TGTGCCAGCAGCCAAGGACTAGCGGGGGCACGGAGGCAGTACTTC.

This clone was counted only a few times. CDR3 sequence: CASSDLAWVGEQFF. The CDR3 nucleotides are TGTGCCAGCAGTGACTTAGCTTGGGTGGGTGAGCAGTTCTTC. This chain connects TRBV2 to TRBJ2-1, with D uncertain. Germline V lookup: CDR1 SNHLY, CDR2 FYNNEI. V lost 3 bases and J lost 9, with 15 bases in between. This CDR3 has 14 amino acids. Together with reference TRBV2 and TRBJ2-1, the CDR3 gives the full variable domain: EPEVTQTPSHQVTQMGQEVILRCVPISNHLYFYWYRQILGQKVEFLVSFYNNEISEKSEIFDDQFSVERPDGSNFTLKIRSTKLEDSAMYFCASSDLAWVGEQFFGPGTRLTVL.

V usage is TRBV3-1 (or the pseudogene TRBV3-2) and J usage is TRBJ2-5, with 8 bases fitting TRBD1. The V gene end was trimmed by 1 base and the J gene end by 5 bases; junction bases not matched to a gene: 6. CDR1 and CDR2 (germline): LGHDT, YNNKEL (reference sequence). The CDR3 has 15 amino acids. CDR3 in DNA: TGTGCCAGCAGCCAAGCCCGGACAGGGTTGGAGACCCAGTACTTC. Encoded protein: CASSQARTGLETQYF.

The chain employs TRBV27 and TRBJ1-1, with D hard to call. The CDR3 loop spans 13 amino acids. V was cut by 10 bases and J by 0 bases, with 12 bases left in between. CDR1 is MNHEY and CDR2 is SMNVEV in the germline V gene (reference sequence). The CDR3 sequence: CANPTYMNTEAFF. The CDR3 DNA is TGTGCCAACCCGACATACATGAACACTGAAGCTTTCTTT.

The J gene is TRBJ2-7, the V gene TRBV10-2, with a possible D match to TRBD2 (5 bases). Germline loops: CDR1 WSHSY, CDR2 SAAADI. This CDR3 spans 12 amino acids. V was pared by 6 bases and J by 2 bases, with 8 bases between. Written as DNA, the CDR3 is TGCGCCAGCAGGGACTGGGCCTACGAGCAGTACTTC. This translates into CASRDWAYEQYF.

The chain recombines TRBV2 with TRBJ1-5, with TRBD1 matching 12 bases. Germline CDR1 SNHLY, CDR2 FYNNEI. This CDR3 has 19 amino acids. The ends lost 7 bases at V and 1 base at J; junction bases unmatched: 14. The CDR3 sequence is CASNLRPGQGAISNQPQHF. Written as DNA, the CDR3 is TGTGCCAGCAACCTGAGACCGGGACAGGGGGCTATAAGCAATCAGCCCCAGCATTTT.

The chain recombines TRBV6-5 with TRBJ2-7, with TRBD2 matching 10 bases. Germline V lookup: CDR1 MNHEY, CDR2 SVGAGI. V shed 6 bases and J 5 bases; nucleotides not matched to a gene: 7. This CDR3 region has 14 residues. CDR3 residues: CASRQLAGINEQYF. In DNA, the CDR3 is TGTGCCAGCAGACAACTAGCGGGAATCAACGAGCAGTACTTC.

This chain connects TRBV3-1 (or the pseudogene TRBV3-2) to TRBJ1-1; D gene uncertain. Germline-derived CDR1 and CDR2 are LGHDT and YNNKEL (reference sequence). This CDR3 contains 15 residues. Trimming took off 1 base at V and 4 bases at J, with 13 bases between the two ends. This CDR3 is CASSQVAGEGTEAFF. CDR3 DNA sequence: TGTGCCAGCAGCCAAGTGGCAGGCGAGGGCACTGAAGCTTTCTTT.

The chain links TRBV7-9 to TRBJ1-1, with a possible D match to TRBD1 (6 bases). The germline V gene encodes CDR1 SEHNR and CDR2 FQNEAQ (reference sequence). Trimming pared 5 bases from V and 5 bases from J, leaving 15 bases between. The CDR3 extends over 14 amino acids. CDR3 sequence (DNA): TGTGCCAGCAGCCCTGAGGGCAGGGGAACTGAAGCTTTCTTT. As protein: CASSPEGRGTEAFF.

The CDR3 DNA is TGTGCCAGCAGCCCCCTTAGCGCCTCTGGCACAGATACGCAGTATTTT. Its protein product is CASSPLSASGTDTQYF. The chain has TRBV3-1 (or the pseudogene TRBV3-2) and TRBJ2-3; D perhaps matches TRBD2 (5 bases). Looked up from germline, CDR1 is LGHDT and CDR2 is YNNKEL (reference sequence). The length of the CDR3 is 16 residues. V was pared by 4 bases and J by 1 base, with 15 bases between.

The V and J genes are TRBV5-1 and TRBJ1-2; 12 nucleotides match TRBD1. With V trimmed by 7 bases and J by 8 bases, 9 bases remained unmatched. CDR3 length: 14 residues. Germline CDR1 SGHRS, CDR2 YFSETQ. CDR3 DNA: TGCGCCAGCCGTTCGGGACAGGGGGCGGCCGGCTACACCTTC. The encoded protein is CASRSGQGAAGYTF.

The chain uses TRBV28 and TRBJ1-4; D is uncertain. Trimming removed 1 base from V and 4 bases from J, with 7 bases in between. Germline V gene sequence: CDR1 MDHEN, CDR2 SYDVKM. The CDR3 has 14 residues. This CDR3 reads CASSLSQFNEKLFF. In nucleotides, the CDR3 is TGTGCCAGCAGTTTATCCCAGTTTAATGAAAAACTGTTTTTT. Variable domain in full (rest from reference TRBV28 and TRBJ1-4): DVKVTQSSRYLVKRTGEKVFLECVQDMDHENMFWYRQDPGLGLRLIYFSYDVKMKEKGDIPEGYSVSREKKERFSLILESASTNQTSMYLCASSLSQFNEKLFFGSGTQLSVL.

Here the CDR3 DNA reads TGTGCCAGCAGCACCCACACGAACACTGAAGCTTTCTTT. Protein: CASSTHTNTEAFF. The chain joins TRBV9 to TRBJ1-1; D not resolved. Germline CDR1 and CDR2: SGDLS and YYNGEE. The CDR3 has 13 residues. The V end lost 4 bases, the J end lost 1 base, and 8 bases lay between the germline ends.

V gene TRBV28 combines with J gene TRBJ1-2, with D perhaps matching TRBD1 (5 bases). CDR1 and CDR2 from the germline V gene are MDHEN and SYDVKM. CDR3 length: 12 residues. V was clipped by 6 bases and J by 4 bases, with 9 bases between them. This CDR3 reads CASRVQGYGYTF. CDR3 sequence (DNA): TGTGCCAGCAGAGTTCAGGGCTATGGCTACACCTTC.

V usage is TRBV7-8 and J usage is TRBJ1-1; TRBD1 matches at 8 bases. The CDR3 is 15 amino acids. Losses at the gene ends were 5 bases for V and 2 bases for J; bases not matched to a gene: 7. Germline V gene sequence: CDR1 SGHVS, CDR2 FQNEAQ. Here the CDR3 DNA reads TGTGCCAGCAGCACCAGGACAGGGCTAAACACTGAAGCTTTCTTT. Its translation: CASSTRTGLNTEAFF.